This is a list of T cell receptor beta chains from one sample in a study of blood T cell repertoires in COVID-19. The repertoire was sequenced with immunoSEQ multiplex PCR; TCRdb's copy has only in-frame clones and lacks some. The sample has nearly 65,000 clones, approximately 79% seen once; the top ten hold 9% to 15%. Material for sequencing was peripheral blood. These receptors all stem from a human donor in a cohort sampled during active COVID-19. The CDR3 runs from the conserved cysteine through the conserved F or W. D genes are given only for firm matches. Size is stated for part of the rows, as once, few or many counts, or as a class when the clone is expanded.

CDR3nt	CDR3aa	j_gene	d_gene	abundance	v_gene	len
TGTGCCAGCAGTTCAGTCGTGGGGAGTGGGGCCAACGTCCTGACTTTC	CASSSVVGSGANVLTF	TRBJ2-6	-	-	TRBV27	16
TGTGCCAGCAGCTTAGGGGGCCCCCAGTATGAGCAGTTCTTC	CASSLGGPQYEQFF	TRBJ2-1	-	-	TRBV11-3	14
TGTGCCTGGAGTGACCTCGAAGGCAGCCGGGGGGGCTACACCTTC	CAWSDLEGSRGGYTF	TRBJ1-2	-	-	TRBV30	15
TGTGCCAGCAGCGTAATAGTTAATTGCGCCTTC	CASSVIVNCAF	TRBJ1-2	-	-	TRBV9	11
TGTGCCAGCAGCCCCCGGGACACACACACCGGGGAGCTGTTTTTT	CASSPRDTHTGELFF	TRBJ2-2	-	few	TRBV4-2	15
TGTGCCAGCAGTTTGATACAAACAGGACCCAATGGCTACACCTTC	CASSLIQTGPNGYTF	TRBJ1-2	-	-	TRBV27	15
TGTGCCAGCAGTTCTGCCGGGACAGGTGAAGAGACCCAGTACTTC	CASSSAGTGEETQYF	TRBJ2-5	TRBD1	-	TRBV28	15
TGTGCCAGCAGCCAGTGGACAGGGGTAGGTTCTGGGGCCAACGTCCTGACTTTC	CASSQWTGVGSGANVLTF	TRBJ2-6	TRBD1	-	TRBV3-1/TRBV3-2	18
TGCGCCAGCAGCTTTGTAGGCGGACAGCCCCAGCATTTT	CASSFVGGQPQHF	TRBJ1-5	-	-	TRBV5-1	13
TGTGCCTGGAGGGGACTAGCGGGCTACGAGCAGTACTTC	CAWRGLAGYEQYF	TRBJ2-7	TRBD2	-	TRBV30	13
TGTGCCAGTAGTATTAAAGAAGCGACTGAAGCTTTCTTT	CASSIKEATEAFF	TRBJ1-1	-	-	TRBV19	13
TGTGCCAGCAGCTTGTACGGTCCCCTCGAGCAGTTCTTC	CASSLYGPLEQFF	TRBJ2-1	-	-	TRBV11-2	13
TGCGCCAGCAGCTTGGACAGGGGTCCTGAAGCTTTCTTT	CASSLDRGPEAFF	TRBJ1-1	TRBD1	few	TRBV5-1	13
TGTGCCAGCAGCTTAGATTTAGCGAGCGGGCAATTAGATTCACCCCTCCACTTT	CASSLDLASGQLDSPLHF	TRBJ1-6	-	-	TRBV11-2	18
TGTGCCAGCAGCGGGCAGGGCGTCAACTATGGCTACACCTTC	CASSGQGVNYGYTF	TRBJ1-2	-	few	TRBV4-2	14
TGTGCCAGCAGTGACAACCTGCGTTCCGGGACAGGGACCTATGGCTACACCTTC	CASSDNLRSGTGTYGYTF	TRBJ1-2	TRBD1	-	TRBV6-1	18
TGTGCCAGTAGTATTACGGGGACTGAAGCTTTCTTT	CASSITGTEAFF	TRBJ1-1	-	-	TRBV19	12
TGTGCTAGTGGTTTGGAACAGGTGGCCTACGAGCAGTACTTC	CASGLEQVAYEQYF	TRBJ2-7	-	once	TRBV12-5	14
TGTGCCAGCAGCGCCGCTAGCGGGTTGTTCTACGAGCAGTACTTC	CASSAASGLFYEQYF	TRBJ2-7	TRBD2	-	TRBV9	15
TGTGCCAGCAGCCTTGGGGACAGGTTCTATTCACCCCTCCACTTT	CASSLGDRFYSPLHF	TRBJ1-6	TRBD1	-	TRBV7-6	15
TGTGCCACCAGTGATCCTACCCGGGACCGCCGCGGGGGGTACACCTTC	CATSDPTRDRRGGYTF	TRBJ1-2	-	few	TRBV24-1	16
TGTGCCAGTAGACCCCGGGCGGGCAGGGGCCCCGACGGCTATGGCTACACCTTC	CASRPRAGRGPDGYGYTF	TRBJ1-2	-	few	TRBV19	18
TGTGCCTGGAGTGTTGGGACAGTTGGTGGCTACACCTTC	CAWSVGTVGGYTF	TRBJ1-2	TRBD1	-	TRBV30	13
TGCGCCAGCAGCCAAGGTCGACAGGGGAGCTACGAGCAGTACTTC	CASSQGRQGSYEQYF	TRBJ2-7	TRBD1	-	TRBV4-1	15
TGTGCCAGCAGCCAAGATGGGCGCGGGGGCTGGGATACGCAGTATTTT	CASSQDGRGGWDTQYF	TRBJ2-3	-	-	TRBV4-2	16
TGTGCCAGCAGTTACTTAGGACAGGGAAGTGAGACCCAGTACTTC	CASSYLGQGSETQYF	TRBJ2-5	TRBD1	-	TRBV6-2/TRBV6-3	15
TGTGCCAGTAGTTTCGGGACTAGCGGGGGATATTTTTCCTACGAGCAGTACTTC	CASSFGTSGGYFSYEQYF	TRBJ2-7	TRBD2	-	TRBV19	18
TGCAGCGTCCCCGTACAGACAGGGGGCTATGGCTACACCTTC	CSVPVQTGGYGYTF	TRBJ1-2	TRBD1	-	TRBV29-1	14
TGTGCCAGCAGCAGCGGGATGGACTCCTACGAGCAGTACTTC	CASSSGMDSYEQYF	TRBJ2-7	TRBD2	-	TRBV28	14
TGTGCCAGCAGCTTAGCCGGAGAACAGGGTTCCTACACTGAAGCTTTCTTT	CASSLAGEQGSYTEAFF	TRBJ1-1	-	-	TRBV13	17
TGTGCCAGCAGCGGGTGGGACAGCTACAATGAGCAGTTCTTC	CASSGWDSYNEQFF	TRBJ2-1	TRBD1	-	TRBV7-2	14
TGTGCCAGCAGTGAAGGACAGTACTATGGCTACACCTTC	CASSEGQYYGYTF	TRBJ1-2	-	-	TRBV2	13
TGTGCCAGCAATGAGCGGCGATCGAACACCGGGGAGCTGTTTTTT	CASNERRSNTGELFF	TRBJ2-2	-	-	TRBV2	15
TGTGCCAGCAGCCTACAGGGTGCTGGGAACACTGAAGCTTTCTTT	CASSLQGAGNTEAFF	TRBJ1-1	-	-	TRBV7-3	15
TGCGCCAGCAGTGAGTCGGCGGGAGCTAGCACAGATACGCAGTATTTT	CASSESAGASTDTQYF	TRBJ2-3	TRBD2	-	TRBV10-2	16
TGTGCCTGTCTCCAGGGATATGGCTACACCTTC	CACLQGYGYTF	TRBJ1-2	-	once	TRBV30	11
TGTGCCAGCAGTTATGGGGCAGTTGGAGAAAAACTGTTTTTT	CASSYGAVGEKLFF	TRBJ1-4	-	-	TRBV6-2/TRBV6-3	14
TGTGCCAGCAGCTTGGTTACGGTTACCGGCAATGAGCAGTTCTTC	CASSLVTVTGNEQFF	TRBJ2-1	-	-	TRBV5-5	15
TGCGCCAGCAGCTCACAGGGGGCTTACGAGCAGTACTTC	CASSSQGAYEQYF	TRBJ2-7	TRBD1	-	TRBV5-1	13
TGTGCCAGCAGCTTAGGACCCTCAGGGAATGGCTACACCTTC	CASSLGPSGNGYTF	TRBJ1-2	-	many	TRBV7-3	14
TGTGCCAGCAGACCTCAGTACTCTGGAAACACCATATATTTT	CASRPQYSGNTIYF	TRBJ1-3	-	-	TRBV7-2	14
TGTGCCAGCAGCCGGGGACAGGGCCACGAGCAGTACTTC	CASSRGQGHEQYF	TRBJ2-7	TRBD1	-	TRBV5-6	13
TGTGCCAGCAGCCCTGGGACAGGGGGCGTCGGCTACACCTTC	CASSPGTGGVGYTF	TRBJ1-2	TRBD1	-	TRBV9	14
TGTGCCAGCAGCTTAGGATTGGGGGGGAGCTCCTACGAGCAGTACTTC	CASSLGLGGSSYEQYF	TRBJ2-7	TRBD2	-	TRBV7-9	16
TGTGCCACCTTCTACCCGCCCGGGGATACGCAGTATTTT	CATFYPPGDTQYF	TRBJ2-3	-	-	TRBV7-8	13
TGTGCCAGCAGCGTGGCCAAGTCGGGACAGGGTGGCAATGAGCAGTTCTTC	CASSVAKSGQGGNEQFF	TRBJ2-1	TRBD1	-	TRBV9	17
TGTGCCAGCAGCCAAGGGACAGGATACTATGGCTACACCTTC	CASSQGTGYYGYTF	TRBJ1-2	TRBD1	-	TRBV7-2	14
TGTGCCAGCAGCTTGGCCTTCGGGAGTGGAACAGATACGCAGTATTTT	CASSLAFGSGTDTQYF	TRBJ2-3	-	once	TRBV5-6	16
TGCAGCGCCCCCCGCGCAGGGTCCACTGAAGCTTTCTTT	CSAPRAGSTEAFF	TRBJ1-1	-	once	TRBV29-1	13
TGCGCCAGCAGCCTAGGACAGGCTAGCACAGATACGCAGTATTTT	CASSLGQASTDTQYF	TRBJ2-3	TRBD1	-	TRBV4-3	15
TGTGCCTGGAGTACTCCCCCCGCTGAGCAGTACTTC	CAWSTPPAEQYF	TRBJ2-7	-	-	TRBV30	12
TGTGCCAGCAGGGCCCCGATCGGGACAGGCTTTTCCTACGAGCAGTACTTC	CASRAPIGTGFSYEQYF	TRBJ2-7	TRBD1	-	TRBV28	17